A selection of T cell receptor beta chains follows, all from one sample in a study of CD8 T cells in Susac syndrome. MiXCR was run by TCRdb on the immunoSEQ multiplex PCR reads, yielding one entry per CDR3 protein. The sample records 120,000 to 150,000 distinct CDR3 sequences, approximately 95% being singletons. What was sequenced was CD4+ T cells from PBMCs. The receptors were sampled from a human donor in good health. Each CDR3 is given with its conserved first and last residue. A D gene is named only where the DNA matches it firmly. Size tells how often a clone was seen (once, few, many) or the class of an expanded clone, and some rows leave it out.

once TRBJ1-1 TRBD1 TRBV24-1 CATSDSDREAFF TGTGCCACCAGTGACTCGGACAGGGAAGCTTTCTTT
. TRBJ2-1 TRBD2 TRBV5-1 CASGGLAGGNNEQFF TGCGCCAGCGGTGGACTAGCGGGTGGGAACAATGAGCAGTTCTTC
. TRBJ2-3 . TRBV7-7 CASSLARGDTQYF TGTGCCAGCAGCTTAGCGCGGGGAGATACGCAGTATTTT
. TRBJ2-5 TRBD2 TRBV20-1 CSASLAGTKETQYF TGCAGTGCTAGTCTAGCGGGAACCAAAGAGACCCAGTACTTC
. TRBJ2-5 TRBD2 TRBV20-1 CRVGRVAGYCFETQYF TGCAGGGTGGGGAGAGTAGCGGGATATTGTTTTGAGACCCAGTACTTC
. TRBJ2-4 . TRBV10-3 CAISELASPKNIQYF TGTGCCATCAGTGAATTGGCCTCCCCCAAAAACATTCAGTACTTC
. TRBJ2-5 TRBD1 TRBV19 CASSPQRDRARETQYF TGTGCCAGTAGTCCCCAGAGAGACAGGGCTAGGGAGACCCAGTACTTC
. TRBJ2-7 TRBD2 TRBV5-1 CASRTSGSSYEQYF TGCGCCAGCCGCACTAGCGGCAGCTCCTACGAGCAGTACTTC
. TRBJ2-4 TRBD1 TRBV18 CASSPTGVTKNIQYF TGTGCCAGCTCACCGACAGGGGTAACCAAAAACATTCAGTACTTC
. TRBJ1-4 TRBD1 TRBV7-2 CASSLGQTEKLFF TGTGCCAGCAGCCTGGGACAGACTGAAAAACTGTTTTTT
. TRBJ2-1 TRBD2 TRBV5-1 CASRAGSSYEQFF TGCGCCAGCAGAGCGGGGTCTAGCTATGAGCAGTTCTTC
. TRBJ2-3 . TRBV29-1 CSDDTQYF TGCAGCGACGATACGCAGTATTTT
. TRBJ1-4 TRBD1 TRBV10-3 CAIREGATNEKLFF TGTGCCATCAGGGAGGGGGCCACTAATGAAAAACTGTTTTTT
. TRBJ1-1 TRBD1 TRBV7-9 CASSQGRGRTEAFF TGTGCCAGCAGCCAAGGGAGGGGGCGCACTGAAGCTTTCTTT
. TRBJ2-1 . TRBV9 CASSRGNLYNEQFF TGTGCCAGCAGCAGGGGTAATCTCTACAATGAGCAGTTCTTC
. TRBJ2-5 TRBD1 TRBV19 CASSTGTAAETQYF TGTGCCAGTAGCACCGGGACAGCGGCTGAGACCCAGTACTTC
. TRBJ2-5 TRBD1 TRBV15 CATSTGGGNQETQYF TGTGCCACCAGCACAGGGGGCGGCAACCAAGAGACCCAGTACTTC
. TRBJ2-2 . TRBV2 CASSPGQGLNTGELFF TGTGCCAGCAGCCCCGGGCAGGGACTGAACACCGGGGAGCTGTTTTTT
. TRBJ2-3 . TRBV4-2 CASSQGRADTQYF TGTGCCAGCAGCCAGGGACGAGCAGATACGCAGTATTTT
. TRBJ1-5 TRBD1 TRBV20-1 CSASTGALNQPQHF TGCAGTGCCAGCACAGGGGCACTCAATCAGCCCCAGCATTTT
. TRBJ1-1 . TRBV4-1 CASSQEGGRGVTEAFF TGCGCCAGCAGCCAAGAAGGTGGCAGGGGAGTCACTGAAGCTTTCTTT
. TRBJ1-6 . TRBV7-2 CASSIQGPLHF TGTGCCAGCAGCATACAAGGTCCCCTCCACTTT
. TRBJ2-2 TRBD2 TRBV10-3 CAISGTSGRGTGELFF TGTGCCATCAGCGGGACTAGCGGGAGAGGCACCGGGGAGCTGTTTTTT
. TRBJ2-2 TRBD1 TRBV6-1 CASSTGTANTGELFF TGTGCCAGCAGTACCGGGACAGCCAACACCGGGGAGCTGTTTTTT
once TRBJ1-1 . TRBV18 CASSPVGENTEAFF TGTGCCAGCTCACCCGTGGGAGAGAACACTGAAGCTTTCTTT
. TRBJ1-2 . TRBV20-1 CSASTYVGYGYTF TGCAGTGCTTCGACATACGTGGGATATGGCTACACCTTC
. TRBJ2-7 . TRBV20-1 CSASDREQYF TGCAGTGCTAGTGACAGAGAGCAGTACTTC
. TRBJ2-7 TRBD1 TRBV27 CASSFRDRGTYEQYF TGTGCCAGCAGTTTCCGGGACAGGGGAACCTACGAGCAGTACTTC
. TRBJ2-6 . TRBV9 CASSVAVGQTGANVLTF TGTGCCAGCAGCGTAGCGGTGGGGCAAACTGGGGCCAACGTCCTGACTTTC
. TRBJ2-1 TRBD2 TRBV20-1 CSASLGLAGTNEQFF TGCAGTGCTTCACTAGGACTAGCGGGGACCAATGAGCAGTTCTTC
. TRBJ2-1 . TRBV4-2 CASSLAGRYNEQFF TGTGCCAGCAGCCTGGCGGGAAGGTACAATGAGCAGTTCTTC
. TRBJ2-7 . TRBV5-1 CASSVPGQNYEQYF TGCGCCAGCAGCGTGCCCGGACAGAACTACGAGCAGTACTTC
. TRBJ1-1 . TRBV14 CASSLWAGVNTEAFF TGTGCCAGCAGCCTCTGGGCCGGCGTGAACACTGAAGCTTTCTTT
. TRBJ1-2 . TRBV12-3/TRBV12-4 CASTRGVDGYTF TGTGCCAGCACCCGGGGAGTGGATGGCTACACCTTC
. TRBJ1-2 . TRBV20-1 CSARRQNGYTF TGCAGTGCTCGTCGACAGAATGGCTACACCTTC
. TRBJ2-2 . TRBV7-6 CASSSANHDELFF TGTGCCAGCAGCTCGGCTAACCACGACGAGCTGTTTTTT
. TRBJ1-1 TRBD1 TRBV20-1 CSARTGGVAQNTEAFF TGCAGTGCTAGAACAGGGGGAGTGGCGCAGAACACTGAAGCTTTCTTT
. TRBJ2-1 . TRBV7-2 CASSYTAGNEQFF TGTGCCAGCAGCTACACTGCCGGGAATGAGCAGTTCTTC
. TRBJ1-1 . TRBV6-5 CASRGRVGSTEAFF TGTGCCAGCAGGGGCAGGGTTGGAAGCACTGAAGCTTTCTTT
. TRBJ2-3 . TRBV29-1 CSVEVGGTDTQYF TGCAGCGTTGAAGTCGGGGGTACAGATACGCAGTATTTT
. TRBJ2-6 . TRBV10-3 CAILQGTGANVLTF TGTGCCATTCTACAGGGCACTGGGGCCAACGTCCTGACTTTC
. TRBJ1-1 . TRBV27 CASSFRGTEAFF TGTGCCAGCAGTTTCCGGGGGACCGAAGCTTTCTTT
few TRBJ2-1 TRBD2 TRBV18 CASSPSGSYNEQFF TGTGCCAGCTCACCTAGCGGGTCCTACAATGAGCAGTTCTTC
. TRBJ1-5 TRBD1 TRBV5-1 CASSLEAGGQPQHF TGCGCCAGCAGCTTGGAGGCAGGGGGGCAGCCCCAGCATTTT
. TRBJ2-3 . TRBV2 CASRQGTSTDTQYF TGTGCCAGCAGGCAGGGGACTAGCACAGATACGCAGTATTTT
. TRBJ2-1 . TRBV20-1 CSASGGSSYNEQFF TGCAGTGCTAGCGGGGGAAGCTCCTACAATGAGCAGTTCTTC
. TRBJ2-1 TRBD2 TRBV24-1 CATSDPGLAFNHEQFF TGTGCCACCAGTGACCCGGGACTAGCATTTAACCATGAGCAGTTCTTC
. TRBJ1-3 . TRBV20-1 CSAREGSGNTIYF TGCAGTGCTAGGGAAGGCTCTGGAAACACCATATATTTT
once TRBJ1-1 TRBD1 TRBV5-1 CASSVTGVTEAFF TGCGCCAGCAGCGTTACAGGGGTCACTGAAGCTTTCTTT
. TRBJ2-2 TRBD2 TRBV4-1 CASSQGLLAGTGELFF TGCGCCAGCAGCCAAGGGCTACTAGCGGGCACCGGGGAGCTGTTTTTT
. TRBJ2-2 TRBD2 TRBV2 CASRLWGSGVDTNTGELFF TGTGCCAGCAGACTTTGGGGTAGCGGGGTAGATACGAACACCGGGGAGCTGTTTTTT
. TRBJ2-1 TRBD2 TRBV10-2 CAIQRREDEQFF TGCGCCATCCAAAGGCGGGAGGATGAGCAGTTCTTC
. TRBJ2-7 . TRBV3-1 CASSQTRLRPNYEQYF TGTGCCAGCAGCCAAACCCGGCTGAGGCCTAACTACGAGCAGTACTTC
. TRBJ2-2 . TRBV2 CASSHRRAGELFF TGTGCCAGCAGCCATCGAAGGGCCGGGGAGCTGTTTTTT
. TRBJ2-5 TRBD2 TRBV7-2 CASSSRTSGSSETQYF TGTGCCAGCAGCTCTCGGACTAGCGGGAGTTCAGAGACCCAGTACTTC
. TRBJ2-1 TRBD2 TRBV5-1 CASSFRTGGGDEQFF TGCGCCAGCAGCTTTCGGACGGGAGGGGGGGATGAGCAGTTCTTC
. TRBJ1-1 . TRBV19 CASHQGWSTEAFF TGTGCCAGCCACCAGGGGTGGAGCACTGAAGCTTTCTTT
. TRBJ2-2 . TRBV2 CASSVLGGNTGELFF TGTGCCAGCAGTGTTTTAGGCGGCAACACCGGGGAGCTGTTTTTT
. TRBJ1-1 . TRBV19 CASSIVAGRGAFF TGTGCCAGTAGTATAGTTGCAGGGAGAGGAGCTTTCTTT
. TRBJ1-2 . TRBV7-9 CASSSAGPRNYGYTF TGTGCCAGCAGCTCCGCGGGACCGAGAAACTATGGCTACACCTTC